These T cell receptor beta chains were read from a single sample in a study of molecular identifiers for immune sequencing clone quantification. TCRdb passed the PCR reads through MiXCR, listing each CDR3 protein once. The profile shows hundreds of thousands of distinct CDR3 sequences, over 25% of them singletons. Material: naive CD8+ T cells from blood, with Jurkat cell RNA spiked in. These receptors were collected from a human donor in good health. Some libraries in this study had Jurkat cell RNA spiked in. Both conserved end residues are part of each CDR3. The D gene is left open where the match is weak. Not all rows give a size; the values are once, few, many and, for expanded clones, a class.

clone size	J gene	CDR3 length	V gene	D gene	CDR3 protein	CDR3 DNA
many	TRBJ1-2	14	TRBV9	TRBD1	CASSGTGGNYGYTF	TGTGCCAGCAGCGGAACAGGGGGCAACTATGGCTACACCTTC
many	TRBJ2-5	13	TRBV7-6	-	CASSLGYEETQYF	TGTGCCAGCAGCTTGGGCTATGAAGAGACCCAGTACTTC
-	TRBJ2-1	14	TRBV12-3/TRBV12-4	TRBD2	CASYSSGSYNEQFF	TGTGCCAGCTACTCTAGCGGGTCCTACAATGAGCAGTTCTTC
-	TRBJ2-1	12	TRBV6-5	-	CASSAPGHDLFF	TGTGCCAGCAGTGCCCCGGGACATGATTTGTTCTTC
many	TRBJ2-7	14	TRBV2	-	CASSEFPASYEQYF	TGTGCCAGCAGTGAATTTCCAGCAAGTTACGAGCAGTACTTC
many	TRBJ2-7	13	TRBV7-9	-	CASSLPTTYEQYF	TGTGCCAGCAGCTTGCCCACGACCTACGAGCAGTACTTC
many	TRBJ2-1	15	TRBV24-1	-	CATSDLQMSDNEQFF	TGTGCCACCAGTGATTTGCAGATGAGCGACAATGAGCAGTTCTTC
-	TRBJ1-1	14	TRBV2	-	CASSEMPVGPEAFF	TGTGCCAGCAGTGAAATGCCCGTGGGGCCTGAAGCTTTCTTT
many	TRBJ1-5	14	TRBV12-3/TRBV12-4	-	CASRTTGSNQPQHF	TGTGCCAGCAGGACCACAGGGAGCAATCAGCCCCAGCATTTT
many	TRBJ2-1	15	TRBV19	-	CASSISARPIAEQFF	-
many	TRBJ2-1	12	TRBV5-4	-	CASGVSYNEQFF	TGTGCCAGCGGGGTATCCTACAATGAGCAGTTCTTC
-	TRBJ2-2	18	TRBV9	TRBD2	CASSLNEGLAPFAGELFF	TGTGCCAGCAGCCTCAACGAGGGACTAGCCCCCTTTGCCGGGGAGCTGTTTTTT
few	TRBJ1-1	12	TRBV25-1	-	CASSGPGTEAFF	TGTGCCAGCAGTGGACCCGGGACAGAAGCTTTCTTT
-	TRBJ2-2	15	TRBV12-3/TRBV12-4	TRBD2	CASSLTSGPPGELFF	TGTGCCAGCAGTTTGACTAGCGGTCCGCCCGGGGAGCTGTTTTTT
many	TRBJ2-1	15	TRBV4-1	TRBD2	CASSQLAGGYSEQFF	TGCGCCAGCAGCCAACTTGCGGGGGGGTACAGTGAGCAGTTCTTC
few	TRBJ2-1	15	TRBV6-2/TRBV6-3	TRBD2	CASRKLAGERNEQFF	TGTGCCAGCAGGAAACTAGCGGGAGAACGCAATGAGCAGTTCTTC
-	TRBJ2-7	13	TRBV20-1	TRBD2	CSARERGIYEQYF	TGCAGTGCTAGAGAGCGGGGGATCTACGAGCAGTACTTC
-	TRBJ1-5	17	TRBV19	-	CASSIATRLTSNQPQHF	TGTGCCAGTAGTATAGCCACTCGACTTACTAGCAATCAGCCCCAGCATTTT
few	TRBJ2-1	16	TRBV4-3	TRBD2	CASSQVGGGGADEQFF	TGCGCCAGCAGCCAAGTTGGGGGCGGGGGGGCCGATGAGCAGTTCTTC
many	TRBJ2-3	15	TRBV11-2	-	CASSGGASLTDTQYF	TGTGCCAGCAGCGGGGGGGCTTCTTTGACAGATACGCAGTATTTT
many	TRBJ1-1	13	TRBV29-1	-	CSVVSGSVTEAFF	TGCAGCGTTGTCAGTGGGTCGGTCACTGAAGCTTTCTTT
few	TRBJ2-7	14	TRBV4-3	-	CASSPFRGDYEQYF	TGCGCCAGCAGCCCCTTTAGGGGAGACTACGAGCAGTACTTC
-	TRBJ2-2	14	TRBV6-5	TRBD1	CASSRQGADGELFF	TGTGCCAGCAGCCGACAGGGGGCTGACGGGGAGCTGTTTTTT
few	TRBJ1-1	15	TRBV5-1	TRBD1	CASSSRDRAGTEAFF	TGCGCCAGCAGCTCCAGGGACAGGGCGGGAACTGAAGCTTTCTTT
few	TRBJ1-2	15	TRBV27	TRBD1	CASSPLQGAISGYTF	TGTGCCAGCAGTCCATTGCAGGGGGCAATAAGTGGCTACACCTTC
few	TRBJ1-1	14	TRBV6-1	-	CASSEARGQLEAFF	TGTGCCAGCAGTGAAGCAAGGGGACAACTTGAAGCTTTCTTT
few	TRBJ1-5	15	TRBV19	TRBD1	CASSSGTGFGQPQHF	TGTGCCAGTAGTTCCGGGACAGGGTTCGGCCAGCCCCAGCATTTT
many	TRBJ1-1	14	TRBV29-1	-	CSVDYGPMNTEAFF	TGCAGCGTTGACTACGGACCAATGAACACTGAAGCTTTCTTT
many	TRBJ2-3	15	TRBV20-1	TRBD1	CSAPPTGQVTDTQYF	TGCAGTGCCCCCCCAACGGGACAGGTTACAGATACGCAGTATTTT
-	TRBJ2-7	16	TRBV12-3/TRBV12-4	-	CASSLGVIRLAYEQYF	TGTGCCAGCAGTTTAGGTGTCATCCGGTTAGCCTACGAGCAGTACTTC
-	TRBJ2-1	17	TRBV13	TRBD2	CASSPLKEAGGHNEQFF	TGTGCCAGCAGCCCATTGAAAGAAGCGGGAGGTCACAATGAGCAGTTCTTC
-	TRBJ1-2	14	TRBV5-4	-	CASSLASQGYGYTF	TGTGCCAGCAGCTTGGCCAGCCAGGGCTATGGCTACACCTTC
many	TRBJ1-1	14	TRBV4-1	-	CASRREDRNTEAFF	TGCGCCAGCCGACGGGAGGACAGGAACACTGAAGCTTTCTTT
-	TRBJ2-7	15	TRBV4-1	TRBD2	CASSRVTSGGYEQYF	TGCGCCAGCAGCCGAGTAACTAGCGGGGGCTACGAGCAGTACTTC
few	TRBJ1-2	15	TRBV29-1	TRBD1	CSVGDSNAANYGYTF	TGCAGCGTGGGGGACAGCAACGCAGCTAACTATGGCTACACCTTC
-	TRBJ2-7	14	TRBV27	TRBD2	CASSLGTTIYEQYF	TGTGCCAGCAGTTTAGGGACTACCATCTACGAGCAGTACTTC
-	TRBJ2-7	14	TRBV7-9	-	CASSSPDRSYEQYF	TGTGCCAGCAGCTCTCCAGACAGGAGCTACGAGCAGTACTTC
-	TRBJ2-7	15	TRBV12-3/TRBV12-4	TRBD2	CASSLGTSPEGEQYF	TGTGCCAGCAGTTTAGGGACTAGTCCCGAAGGCGAGCAGTACTTC
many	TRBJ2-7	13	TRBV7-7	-	CASSLTEVYEQYF	TGTGCTAGCAGCTTAACAGAAGTCTACGAGCAGTACTTC
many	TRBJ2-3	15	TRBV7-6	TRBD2	CASSSLGLDTDTQYF	TGTGCCAGCAGCTCCCTGGGACTAGATACAGATACGCAGTATTTT
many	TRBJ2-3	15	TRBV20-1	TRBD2	CSARGTSGGFDTQYF	TGCAGTGCTAGAGGAACTAGCGGGGGGTTCGATACGCAGTATTTT
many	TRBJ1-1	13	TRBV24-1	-	CATREAPETEAFF	TGTGCCACCAGGGAGGCCCCGGAGACTGAAGCTTTCTTT
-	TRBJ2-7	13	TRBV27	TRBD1	CASRGQANDEQYF	TGTGCCAGCAGGGGACAGGCCAATGATGAGCAGTACTTC
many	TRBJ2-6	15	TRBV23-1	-	CASSHRPSGANVLTF	TGCGCCAGCAGTCACCGGCCCTCTGGGGCCAACGTCCTGACTTTC
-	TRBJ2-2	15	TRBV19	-	CASSMMDHYTGELFF	TGTGCCAGTAGTATGATGGACCACTACACCGGGGAGCTGTTTTTT
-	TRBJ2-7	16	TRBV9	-	CASSVGRGGNSYEQYF	TGTGCCAGCAGCGTAGGTCGTGGAGGAAACTCCTACGAGCAGTACTTC
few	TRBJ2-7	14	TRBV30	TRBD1	CAWSSGTGAYEQYF	TGTGCCTGGAGTTCAGGGACAGGGGCCTACGAGCAGTACTTC
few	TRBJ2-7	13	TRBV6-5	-	CASSYVWAHEQYF	TGTGCCAGCAGTTACGTATGGGCACACGAGCAGTACTTC
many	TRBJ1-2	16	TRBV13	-	CASSSNPGTPSYGYTF	TGTGCCAGCAGCTCAAACCCCGGGACACCGAGCTATGGCTACACCTTC
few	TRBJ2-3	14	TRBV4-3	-	CASSQDRGQWSQYF	TGCGCCAGCAGCCAAGACCGGGGGCAGTGGTCGCAGTATTTT
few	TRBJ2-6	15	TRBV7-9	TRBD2	CASSLSGGGANVLTF	TGTGCCAGCAGCTTGTCGGGAGGTGGGGCCAACGTCCTGACTTTC
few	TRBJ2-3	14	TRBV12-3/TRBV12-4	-	CASSGFITADTQYF	TGTGCCAGCAGTGGCTTCATAACCGCAGATACGCAGTATTTT
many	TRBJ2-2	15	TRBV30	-	CAWSVDGVMTGELFF	TGTGCCTGGAGTGTGGACGGAGTTATGACCGGGGAGCTGTTTTTT
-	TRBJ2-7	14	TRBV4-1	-	CASSQEAFSYEQYF	TGCGCCAGCAGCCAGGAAGCATTCAGCTACGAGCAGTACTTC
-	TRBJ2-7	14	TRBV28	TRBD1	CARSPGDSYYEQYF	TGTGCTAGGAGTCCCGGGGACAGCTACTACGAGCAGTACTTC
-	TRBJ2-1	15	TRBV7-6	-	CASSLGGVSYNEQFF	TGTGCCAGCAGCTTAGGGGGGGTTTCCTACAATGAGCAGTTCTTC
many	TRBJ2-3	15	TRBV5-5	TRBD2	CASSQLAGRTDTQYF	TGTGCCAGCAGCCAACTAGCGGGGCGCACAGATACGCAGTATTTT
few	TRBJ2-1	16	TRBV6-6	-	CASSSRAPNFYNERFF	TGTGCCAGCAGTTCGAGAGCTCCGAATTTCTACAATGAGCGGTTCTTC
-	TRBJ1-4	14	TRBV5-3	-	CASTIWSLSEKLFF	TGTGCCAGCACCATATGGTCGTTGAGTGAAAAACTGTTTTTT
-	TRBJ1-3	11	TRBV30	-	CAWSYGNTIYF	TGTGCCTGGAGTTATGGAAACACCATATATTTT